Listed below are T cell receptor beta chains from one sample, sequenced in a study of blood T cell repertoires in COVID-19. This table comes from immunoSEQ multiplex PCR, and its TCRdb copy is limited to in-frame clones, with some not included. The profile shows about 300,000 clones, around 90% of them singletons. The material sequenced was PBMCs or T cells enriched from blood (not recorded which). All receptors derive from a man aged 55 to 70 who had recovered from COVID-19. The CDR3 runs from the conserved cysteine through the conserved F or W. The D gene is left open where the match is weak. Clone size is not always given. Where it is, it says once, few, many or a class for expanded clones.

>NA|NA|TRBV19|TRBJ2-2
CASSIGRGGELFF
TGTGCCAGTAGTATTGGGAGAGGTGGCGAGCTGTTTTTT
>once|NA|TRBV28|TRBJ1-2
CASSFVGLGDYGYTF
TGTGCCAGCAGTTTCGTGGGGCTAGGAGACTATGGCTACACCTTC
>NA|NA|TRBV10-1|TRBJ2-7
CASSESRGYEQYF
TGCGCCAGCAGTGAGTCTAGGGGGTACGAGCAGTACTTC
>NA|NA|TRBV2|TRBJ1-2
CASRTGRTNYGYTF
TGTGCCAGCAGGACGGGGAGAACTAACTATGGCTACACCTTC
>NA|NA|TRBV5-1|TRBJ2-7
CASSLAGSGSYEQYF
TGCGCCAGCAGCTTGGCTGGTAGCGGTTCCTACGAGCAGTACTTC
>few|NA|TRBV4-2|TRBJ1-1
CASSQVDTSEAFF
TGTGCCAGCAGCCAAGTAGATACGTCTGAAGCTTTCTTT
>NA|NA|TRBV21-1|TRBJ2-1
CASSRKREPFNEQFF
TGTGCCAGCAGCAGGAAGCGGGAGCCATTCAATGAGCAGTTCTTC
>once|TRBD1|TRBV19|TRBJ1-1
CASTSGRGTEAFF
TGTGCCAGTACCTCCGGCAGGGGGACTGAAGCTTTCTTT
>once|NA|TRBV28|TRBJ2-3
CASSLWGQGPAGGGTDTQYF
TGTGCCAGCAGTTTATGGGGACAGGGTCCAGCGGGAGGGGGCACAGATACGCAGTATTTT
>NA|TRBD1|TRBV5-4|TRBJ2-4
CASSPGQGVDIQYF
TGTGCCAGCAGCCCGGGACAGGGGGTGGACATTCAGTACTTC
>NA|TRBD1|TRBV5-1|TRBJ1-6
CASSLAGGQADSPLHF
TGCGCCAGCAGCTTGGCGGGGGGACAGGCGGATTCACCCCTCCACTTT
>NA|NA|TRBV18|TRBJ1-3
CASSRLEDSGNTIYF
TGTGCCAGCTCTCGACTTGAGGACTCTGGAAACACCATATATTTT
>NA|TRBD1|TRBV5-1|TRBJ2-7
CASSTRTGAIYEQYF
TGCGCCAGCAGCACCAGGACAGGGGCCATCTACGAGCAGTACTTC
>NA|TRBD1|TRBV5-4|TRBJ1-1
CASSYWGTGEDTEAFF
TGTGCCAGCAGCTATTGGGGGACAGGGGAGGACACTGAAGCTTTCTTT
>NA|NA|TRBV28|TRBJ1-2
CASSYGDYGYTF
TGTGCCAGCAGTTACGGAGACTATGGCTACACCTTC
>NA|NA|TRBV7-9|TRBJ1-4
CASSLAGRTGEKLFF
TGTGCCAGCAGCTTAGCAGGACGGACGGGGGAAAAACTGTTTTTT
>NA|NA|TRBV9|TRBJ1-1
CASSVAGATEAFF
TGTGCCAGCAGCGTGGCAGGGGCCACTGAAGCTTTCTTT
>NA|NA|TRBV7-3|TRBJ2-2
CASSLEGPTGELFF
TGTGCCAGCAGCCTGGAGGGCCCCACCGGGGAGCTGTTTTTT
>NA|NA|TRBV12-3/TRBV12-4|TRBJ1-2
CASSPGGVTGYTF
TGTGCCAGCTCCCCGGGAGGCGTTACGGGCTACACCTTC
>NA|TRBD2|TRBV6-5|TRBJ2-1
CASFRGVDYEQFF
TGTGCCAGCTTCCGGGGGGTGGACTATGAGCAGTTCTTC
>once|TRBD1|TRBV10-2|TRBJ2-5
CASSATGTGIETQYF
TGCGCCAGCAGTGCCACCGGGACAGGGATAGAGACCCAGTACTTC
>NA|NA|TRBV19|TRBJ2-3
CASSRQGRTDTQYF
TGTGCCAGTAGTAGGCAGGGTCGTACAGATACGCAGTATTTT
>NA|TRBD1|TRBV7-2|TRBJ1-1
CASSSKGASALNTEAFF
TGTGCCAGCAGCTCGAAGGGGGCCTCGGCCCTAAACACTGAAGCTTTCTTT
>NA|NA|TRBV28|TRBJ1-5
CASSPPGRANQPQHF
TGTGCCAGCAGTCCCCCAGGGAGGGCCAATCAGCCCCAGCATTTT
>few|TRBD2|TRBV29-1|TRBJ2-7
CSVHGASGDSYEQYF
TGCAGCGTTCATGGAGCTAGCGGGGACTCCTACGAGCAGTACTTC
>NA|TRBD2|TRBV7-6|TRBJ2-1
CASSLDAIPGTSGSLFF
TGTGCCAGCAGCTTAGATGCAATTCCCGGGACTAGCGGGAGTTTGTTCTTC
>NA|NA|TRBV6-2/TRBV6-3|TRBJ2-3
CASSGTGDTQYF
TGTGCCAGCAGTGGTACAGGCGATACGCAGTATTTT
>NA|TRBD1|TRBV30|TRBJ2-7
CAWSPGTGGAGQYF
TGTGCCTGGAGCCCGGGGACAGGGGGAGCGGGGCAGTACTTC
>NA|TRBD2|TRBV7-9|TRBJ2-1
CASSGPGTSGRGQGYEQFF
TGTGCCAGCAGCGGTCCCGGGACTAGCGGGAGAGGACAGGGCTATGAGCAGTTCTTC
>NA|TRBD2|TRBV7-2|TRBJ2-7
CASSLGSGSPYEQYF
TGTGCCAGCAGCTTAGGTAGCGGGAGCCCCTACGAGCAGTACTTC
>NA|NA|TRBV6-6|TRBJ2-7
CASRTDPYEQYF
TGTGCCAGCAGGACAGATCCCTACGAGCAGTACTTC
>NA|NA|TRBV20-1|TRBJ1-1
CSAGDTARGGNLEAFF
TGCAGTGCTGGTGATACCGCCCGAGGTGGTAACTTAGAAGCTTTCTTT
>NA|TRBD1|TRBV6-5|TRBJ2-1
CASSSNNRGNEQFF
TGTGCCAGCAGTTCCAATAACAGGGGTAATGAGCAGTTCTTC
>NA|NA|TRBV6-5|TRBJ2-3
CASSLRTLTDTQYF
TGTGCCAGCAGTCTACGGACACTCACAGATACGCAGTATTTT
>NA|TRBD1|TRBV5-6|TRBJ2-2
CASTSGQSPGELFF
TGTGCCAGCACCTCGGGACAGTCCCCCGGGGAGCTGTTTTTT
>NA|TRBD2|TRBV6-5|TRBJ2-7
CASSKGWDYSYEQYF
TGTGCCAGCAGCAAAGGTTGGGACTACTCCTACGAGCAGTACTTC
>NA|NA|TRBV28|TRBJ1-4
CASSSRTPEKLFF
TGTGCCAGCAGTTCCCGAACACCGGAAAAACTGTTTTTT
>NA|NA|TRBV24-1|TRBJ1-6
CATSDFPPSYNSPLHF
TGTGCCACCAGTGATTTCCCTCCCTCTTATAATTCACCCCTCCACTTT
>NA|TRBD2|TRBV2|TRBJ2-3
CASSVGLAGAADTQYF
TGTGCCAGCAGTGTGGGACTAGCGGGGGCGGCAGATACGCAGTATTTT
>NA|NA|TRBV4-2|TRBJ2-2
CASSQDVEGAPNTGELFF
TGTGCCAGCAGCCAAGATGTGGAGGGAGCCCCGAACACCGGGGAGCTGTTTTTT
>NA|NA|TRBV5-4|TRBJ1-6
CASSLSFGLLGSYNSPLHF
TGTGCCAGCAGCTTGTCCTTCGGACTACTCGGCTCCTATAATTCACCCCTCCACTTT
>NA|NA|TRBV11-2|TRBJ2-7
CASSRPLTGSYEQYF
TGTGCCAGCAGCCGACCCTTGACAGGATCCTACGAGCAGTACTTC
>NA|NA|TRBV28|TRBJ1-4
CASSFRATNEKLFF
TGTGCCAGCAGTTTCAGGGCAACTAATGAAAAACTGTTTTTT
>NA|TRBD1|TRBV5-6|TRBJ2-6
CASSLVGQSTHGANVLTF
TGTGCCAGCAGCTTGGTGGGACAGTCAACACATGGGGCCAACGTCCTGACTTTC
>NA|NA|TRBV9|TRBJ2-7
CASSVEALGREQYF
TGTGCCAGCAGCGTAGAGGCTCTAGGTCGCGAGCAGTACTTC
>NA|NA|TRBV7-9|TRBJ2-7
CASSLAVRGSYEQYF
TGTGCCAGCAGCTTAGCTGTTCGCGGGTCCTACGAGCAGTACTTC
>NA|NA|TRBV7-2|TRBJ2-3
CASSEKQGPTDTQYF
TGTGCCAGCAGCGAGAAACAGGGACCCACAGATACGCAGTATTTT
>NA|NA|TRBV27|TRBJ1-2
CATKDSQLNYGYTF
TGTGCCACCAAGGACAGTCAACTAAACTATGGCTACACCTTC
>NA|NA|TRBV7-9|TRBJ2-1
CASSLGGDRGPYNEQFF
TGTGCCAGCAGCTTAGGGGGGGACAGAGGTCCCTACAATGAGCAGTTCTTC
>NA|NA|TRBV6-5|TRBJ1-6
CASSQSRGNSPLHF
TGTGCCAGCAGTCAGTCCCGGGGTAATTCACCCCTCCACTTT
>NA|NA|TRBV7-2|TRBJ1-5
CASSRGLWGQPQHF
TGTGCCAGCAGTCGGGGACTATGGGGTCAGCCCCAGCATTTT
>NA|TRBD2|TRBV24-1|TRBJ2-3
CATSDLKRETDTQYF
TGTGCCACCAGTGATTTGAAGCGGGAGACAGATACGCAGTATTTT
>few|NA|TRBV15|TRBJ1-2
CATSRDTGGIYGYTF
TGTGCCACCAGCAGAGATACCGGGGGAATATATGGCTACACCTTC
>NA|TRBD2|TRBV2|TRBJ2-1
CASTTGGLAGRLDEQFF
TGTGCCAGCACCACGGGGGGACTAGCGGGACGGCTGGATGAGCAGTTCTTC
>NA|TRBD2|TRBV11-2|TRBJ2-2
CASSLVLAGVAGELFF
TGTGCCAGCAGCTTAGTACTAGCGGGAGTTGCCGGGGAGCTGTTTTTT
>NA|NA|TRBV18|TRBJ1-1
CASSPDQGLQNTEAFF
TGTGCCAGCTCACCGGATCAGGGCCTTCAGAACACTGAAGCTTTCTTT
>NA|NA|TRBV28|TRBJ1-5
CASVMEGRGNQPQHF
TGTGCCAGCGTGATGGAGGGACGAGGCAATCAGCCCCAGCATTTT